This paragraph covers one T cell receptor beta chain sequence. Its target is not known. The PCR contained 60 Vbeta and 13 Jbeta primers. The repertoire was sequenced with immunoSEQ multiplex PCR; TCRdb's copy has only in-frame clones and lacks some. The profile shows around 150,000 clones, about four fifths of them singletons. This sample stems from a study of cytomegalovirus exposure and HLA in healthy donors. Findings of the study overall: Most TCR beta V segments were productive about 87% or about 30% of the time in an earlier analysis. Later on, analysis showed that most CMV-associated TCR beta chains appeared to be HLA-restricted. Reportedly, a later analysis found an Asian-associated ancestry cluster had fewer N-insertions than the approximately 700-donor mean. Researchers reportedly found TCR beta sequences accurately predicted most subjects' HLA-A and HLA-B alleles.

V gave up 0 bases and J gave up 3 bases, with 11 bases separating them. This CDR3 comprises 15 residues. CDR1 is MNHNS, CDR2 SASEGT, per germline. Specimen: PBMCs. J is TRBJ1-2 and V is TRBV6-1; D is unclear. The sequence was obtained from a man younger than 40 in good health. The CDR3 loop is CASSEAGLTYYGYTF. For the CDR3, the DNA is TGTGCCAGCAGTGAAGCTGGGCTAACTTACTATGGCTACACCTTC.